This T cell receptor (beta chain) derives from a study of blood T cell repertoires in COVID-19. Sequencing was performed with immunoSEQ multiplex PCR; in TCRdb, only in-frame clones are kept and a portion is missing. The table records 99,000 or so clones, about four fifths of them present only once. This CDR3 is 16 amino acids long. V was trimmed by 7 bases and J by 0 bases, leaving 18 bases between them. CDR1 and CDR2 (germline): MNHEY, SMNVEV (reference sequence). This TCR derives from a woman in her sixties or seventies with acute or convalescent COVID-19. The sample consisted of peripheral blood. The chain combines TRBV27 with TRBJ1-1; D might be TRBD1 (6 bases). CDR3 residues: CASTAGPYRVNTEAFF. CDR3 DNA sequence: TGTGCCAGCACCGCCGGGCCGTACAGGGTGAACACTGAAGCTTTCTTT.